This is a list of T cell receptor beta chains from one sample in a study of neurological immune-mediated disorders. TCRdb re-called the 5' RACE reads through MiXCR, storing one row per CDR3 protein. The sample yields some 45,000 distinct CDR3 sequences, 10% to 15% seen once. The specimen sequenced was PBMCs. The source of these receptors is a male donor with HTLV-1-associated myelopathy (HAM/TSP). CDR3s include the opening cysteine and the closing phenylalanine or tryptophan. A D gene is named only where the DNA matches it firmly. Size is omitted from some rows. Given values are once, few, many or a class for expanded clones.

TRBV7-2	TRBJ2-1	many	TRBD2	CASSPTSGGINEQFF	TGTGCCAGCAGCCCTACTAGCGGGGGGATCAATGAGCAGTTCTTC
TRBV7-2	TRBJ1-4	-	TRBD1	CASSLTGEGEKLFF	TGTGCCAGCAGCCTGACAGGGGAAGGAGAAAAACTGTTTTTT
TRBV7-6	TRBJ2-3	many	-	CASSLNSPSTSTDTQYF	TGTGCCAGCAGCTTAAACTCTCCCAGTACTAGCACAGATACGCAGTATTTT
TRBV20-1	TRBJ1-1	many	-	CSARGVRRGAVNTEAFF	TGCAGTGCTAGAGGCGTAAGGCGGGGGGCGGTGAACACTGAAGCTTTCTTT
TRBV5-1	TRBJ1-4	many	-	CASSFLGGRTNEKLFF	TGCGCCAGCAGCTTTTTAGGGGGTCGGACTAATGAAAAACTGTTTTTT
TRBV12-3/TRBV12-4	TRBJ1-5	many	-	CASSLRGAQGQPQHF	TGTGCCAGCAGTTTAAGGGGGGCACAAGGGCAGCCCCAGCATTTT
TRBV6-5	TRBJ2-1	few	-	CASSSSRTDTGSSYNEQFF	TGTGCCAGCAGTTCCAGCCGAACGGACACCGGAAGCTCCTACAATGAGCAGTTCTTC
TRBV5-1	TRBJ1-4	many	-	CASSLERANEKLFF	TGCGCCAGCAGCTTGGAAAGGGCCAATGAAAAACTGTTTTTT
TRBV12-3/TRBV12-4	TRBJ1-6	many	-	CASTFPGAYSPLHF	TGTGCCAGCACCTTCCCGGGGGCTTATTCACCCCTCCACTTT
TRBV28	TRBJ2-3	-	TRBD1	CASSFGFGTGSDTQYF	TGTGCCAGCAGTTTCGGATTCGGGACAGGGTCAGATACGCAGTATTTT